This T cell receptor beta chain was identified during a study of blood T cell repertoires in COVID-19. The data were produced by immunoSEQ multiplex PCR, yet TCRdb's version contains in-frame clones alone and is incomplete. There are roughly 190,000 clones in the sample; about 88% occur only once, and 5% to 7.5% lies in the top ten. This CDR3 spans 11 amino acids. V was cut by 8 bases and J by 11 bases, with 15 bases left in between. Germline V gives CDR1 MDHEN, CDR2 SYDVKM. Sequenced input: peripheral blood. This clonotype was sampled from a woman between 40 and 55 years old who had recovered from COVID-19. This chain links TRBV28 with TRBJ1-1, with D uncertain. Here the CDR3 DNA reads TGTGCCAGCTCGACGGCGGCGGGGGCTTTCTTT. This translates into CASSTAAGAFF.